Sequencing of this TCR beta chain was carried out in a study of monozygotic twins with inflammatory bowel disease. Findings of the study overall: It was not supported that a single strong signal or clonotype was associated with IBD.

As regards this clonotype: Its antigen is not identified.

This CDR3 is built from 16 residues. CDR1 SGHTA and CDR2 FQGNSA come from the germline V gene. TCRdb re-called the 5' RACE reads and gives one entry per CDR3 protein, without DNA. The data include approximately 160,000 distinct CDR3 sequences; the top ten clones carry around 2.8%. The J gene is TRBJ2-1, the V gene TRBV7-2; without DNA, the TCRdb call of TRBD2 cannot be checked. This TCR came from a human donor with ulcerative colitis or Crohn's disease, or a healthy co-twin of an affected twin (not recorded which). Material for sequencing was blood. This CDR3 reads CASSFSGTSGYNEQFF.